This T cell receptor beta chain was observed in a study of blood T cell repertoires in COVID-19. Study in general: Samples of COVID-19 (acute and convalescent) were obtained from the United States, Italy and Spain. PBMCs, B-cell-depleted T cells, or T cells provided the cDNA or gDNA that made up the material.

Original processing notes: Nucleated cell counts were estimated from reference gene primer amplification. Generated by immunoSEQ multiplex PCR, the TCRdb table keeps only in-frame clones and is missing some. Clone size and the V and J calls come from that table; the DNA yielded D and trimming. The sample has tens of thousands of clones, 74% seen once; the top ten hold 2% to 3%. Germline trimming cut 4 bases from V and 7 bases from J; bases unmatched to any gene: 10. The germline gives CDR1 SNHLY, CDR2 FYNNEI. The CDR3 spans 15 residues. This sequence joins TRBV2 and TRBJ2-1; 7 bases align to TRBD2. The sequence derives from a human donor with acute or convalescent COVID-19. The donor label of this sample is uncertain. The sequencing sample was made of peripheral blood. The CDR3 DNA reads TGTGCCAGCAGTGCTTCTGGTCCAGCGGGGAATGAGCAGTTCTTC. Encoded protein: CASSASGPAGNEQFF.